This T cell receptor beta chain was captured by sequencing in a study of Graves' ophthalmopathy and Graves' hyperthyroidism. Study-level information: Peripheral blood was collected at initial diagnosis, before any treatment.

Concerning this clonotype: Its antigen is currently unknown.

Out of around 10 ml of fresh peripheral blood, PBMCs were obtained. This CDR3 has 15 residues. Germline V gene lookup returns CDR1 SNHLY and CDR2 FYNNEI. Trimming took 2 bases from V and 3 from J, leaving 14 bases between them. General study findings and limits: The authors also found most expanded thyroid clonotypes above 0.001 frequency in blood. Prediction of ophthalmopathy progression reached roughly 70% sensitivity and approximately 73% specificity.

From RNA, the CDR3 regions of TCR beta chains were amplified and sequenced. The first-round RT-PCR employed HTBI primers together with the Qiagen OneStep RT-PCR kit. A multiplex PCR was then performed as the second round. TCRdb re-analysed the multiplex PCR reads in MiXCR, keeping a single row per CDR3 protein. The table has a few hundred thousand distinct CDR3 sequences, approximately 15% seen once. Sequenced material: peripheral blood. The chain is built from TRBV2 and TRBJ2-7; D may be TRBD2 (6 bases). This TCR came from a woman aged 18-35 years with stable Graves' hyperthyroidism. The CDR3 region is CASSETSGGFYEQYF. The DNA of the CDR3 is TGTGCCAGCAGTGAAACGAGTGGGGGGTTCTACGAGCAGTACTTC.